The subject of this entry is one T cell receptor beta chain. This sample stems from a study of blood T cell repertoires in COVID-19. Whole-study context: The study drew acute and convalescent COVID-19 samples from the United States, Italy and Spain.

Per the original methods: Counts of nucleated cells, estimated from reference gene primer amplification, were obtained. The protocol was immunoSEQ multiplex PCR, while the TCRdb copy is restricted to in-frame clones and leaves out a portion. The D gene and trimming were derived from the DNA, and the V and J assignments and clone size from that table. The table lists approximately 310,000 clones, around 87% of them singletons. The specimen sequenced was peripheral blood. This clonotype was obtained from a woman aged 50 to 60 who had recovered from COVID-19.

The CDR3 sequence is CASSFSSLSNEQFF. The CDR3 DNA reads TGTGCCAGCAGTTTTAGCAGCCTCTCGAATGAGCAGTTCTTC. The rearrangement uses TRBV28 and TRBJ2-1; D gene uncertain. The V gene's germline CDR1 is MDHEN and CDR2 SYDVKM. Trimming cost V 3 bases and J 7 bases, with 13 bases left between them. The CDR3 is 14 amino acids.